The clone carrying this TCR beta chain was detected many times. The data originate from a study of neurological immune-mediated disorders. Germline V gene data show CDR1 as SGHRS and CDR2 as YFSETQ. V gave up 4 bases and J gave up 8 bases, with 16 bases separating them. CDR3 length equals 14 residues. TCRdb itself ran the 5' RACE reads through MiXCR, one entry per CDR3 protein. The sample consists of roughly 30,000 distinct CDR3 sequences, just over 6.5% of them appearing once. This chain links TRBV5-1 with TRBJ2-4, with a weak D call TRBD2 (7 bases). Material: PBMCs. The TCR was taken from a woman in her 50s in good health. CDR3 residues: CASSGGGAADIQYF. For the CDR3, the DNA is TGCGCCAGCAGCGGTGGGGGGGCTGCGGACATTCAGTACTTC.